This TCR beta chain appears in the sequencing data of a study of T cell responses to AZD1222 COVID-19 vaccine. Study-wide findings and caveats: Scientists sampled the repertoires only once the peak T cell response had passed. The CD4 TCRs associated with vaccination extended across spike and predominated at 160-218 and 743-854.

Method: immunoSEQ multiplex PCR; TCRdb's copy keeps in-frame clones and lacks some. The sample includes around 120,000 clones, approximately 90% of them seen just once. The CDR3 covers 12 residues. Germline loops: CDR1 MNHEY, CDR2 SVGAGI. The ends were cut back, 9 bases at V and 2 bases at J, with 10 bases in the middle. Comments on this clone: Its antigen is not identified.

The specimen was peripheral blood, collected on day 0 of AZD1222 vaccination. This chain uses TRBV6-5 with TRBJ2-5; D is undetermined. The sequence was collected from an adult in good health. In nucleotides, the CDR3 is TGTGCCAGTACCCGGGCTCAAGAGACCCAGTACTTC. It specifies CASTRAQETQYF.